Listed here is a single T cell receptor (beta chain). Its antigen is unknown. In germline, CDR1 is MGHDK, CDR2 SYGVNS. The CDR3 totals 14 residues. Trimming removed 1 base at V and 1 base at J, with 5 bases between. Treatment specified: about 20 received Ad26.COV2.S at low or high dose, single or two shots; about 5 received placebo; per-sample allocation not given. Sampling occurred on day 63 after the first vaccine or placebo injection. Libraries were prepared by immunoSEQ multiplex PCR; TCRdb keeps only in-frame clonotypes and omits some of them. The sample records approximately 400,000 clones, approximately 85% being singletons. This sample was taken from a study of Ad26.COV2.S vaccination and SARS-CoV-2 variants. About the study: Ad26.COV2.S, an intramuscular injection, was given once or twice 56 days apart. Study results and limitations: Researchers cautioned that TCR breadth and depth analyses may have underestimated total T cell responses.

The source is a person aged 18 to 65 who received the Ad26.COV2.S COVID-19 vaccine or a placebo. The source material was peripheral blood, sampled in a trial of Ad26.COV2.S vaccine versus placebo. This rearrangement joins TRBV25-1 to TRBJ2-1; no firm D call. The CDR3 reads CASSESRSYNEQFF. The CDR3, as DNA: TGTGCCAGCAGTGAATCCCGTTCCTACAATGAGCAGTTCTTC.